This entry concerns a single T cell receptor (beta chain). The antigen is not known. The germline V gene has CDR1 MNHNS and CDR2 SASEGT. CDR3 length: 15 residues. Deletions cut 0 bases from V and 3 bases from J, with 8 bases between. In the PCR, 60 Vbeta and 13 Jbeta primers were used. Repertoires were generated with immunoSEQ multiplex PCR, while TCRdb's copy carries only in-frame clones and drops some. The table includes around 180,000 clones, approximately 80% detected once. These data belong to a study of cytomegalovirus exposure and HLA in healthy donors. Background on the study: Findings of an earlier analysis included 117 million unique TCR beta sequences from 170 million or so T cells.

Study outcomes and limitations: Later genetic work tied a missense DCLRE1C variant to beta-chain V and J trimming.

The gene calls are TRBV6-1 and TRBJ2-2, with a weak D call TRBD1 (6 bases). The TCR was taken from a man aged 18 to 30 in good health and CMV-seronegative. Input material: PBMCs. This chain's CDR3 is CASSEARGYTGELFF. DNA for the CDR3: TGTGCCAGCAGTGAAGCCAGGGGTTACACCGGGGAGCTGTTTTTT.